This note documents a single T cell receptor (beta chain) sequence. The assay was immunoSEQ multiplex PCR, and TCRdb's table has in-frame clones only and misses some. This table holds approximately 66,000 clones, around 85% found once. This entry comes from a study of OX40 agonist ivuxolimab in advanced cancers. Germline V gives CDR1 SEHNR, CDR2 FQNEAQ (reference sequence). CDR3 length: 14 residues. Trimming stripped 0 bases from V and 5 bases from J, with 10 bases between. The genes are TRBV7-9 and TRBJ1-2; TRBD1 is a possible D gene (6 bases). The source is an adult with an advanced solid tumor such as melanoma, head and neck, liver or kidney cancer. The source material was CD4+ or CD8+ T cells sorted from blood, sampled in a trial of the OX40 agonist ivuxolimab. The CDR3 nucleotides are TGTGCCAGCAGCTTAGCACAGGGAGGGTATGGCTACACCTTC. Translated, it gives CASSLAQGGYGYTF.